The subject of this entry is one TCR beta chain. Its antigen is currently unknown. The identical CDR3 is also encoded by other nucleotide sequences in the sample. This sample is part of a study of shared clonotypes between healthy human individuals. Study-wide context: Samples came from a couple of female and a few male donors aged 18 to 49. General observations from the study: When compared with the clonotypes that were shared by all four sorted-subset donors, the non-shared clonotypes turned out to have lower generation probabilities. Sorted-subset sequencing was shown by rarefaction to be incomplete despite large depth. Naive CD4 clonotype sharing across several donors was around 5.5%.

Repertoires were generated with immunoSEQ multiplex PCR, while TCRdb's copy carries only in-frame clones and drops some. Of millions of clones listed, over 85% are singletons. CD45RO-negative, CCR7-selected cells formed the naive CD8 fraction, which excluded terminally differentiated effector memory CD45RA+ cells. Sequenced: naive CD8+ T cells sorted from blood. This receptor was identified in a man aged 18 to 30 in good health.

DNA of the CDR3: TGTGCCAGCAGCCCAACAGGGGTGAACACCGGGGAGCTGTTTTTT. Translated: CASSPTGVNTGELFF. The chain has TRBV7-9 and TRBJ2-2; 7 bases line up with TRBD1. This CDR3 spans 15 amino acids. Germline CDR1 reads SEHNR; CDR2 reads FQNEAQ (reference sequence). With 5 bases clipped from V and 1 base from J, the junction kept 4 bases outside the gene matches.